The 12 T cell receptor beta chains below come from one sample, sequenced in a study of T cells in Graves' hyperthyroidism and ophthalmopathy. RNA transcripts yielded amplified TCR beta CDR3 regions. With the HTBI primer set, the TCR CDR3 went through a first round of RT-PCR. TCRdb analysed the multiplex PCR reads with MiXCR anew, one entry per CDR3 protein. The data hold approximately 720,000 distinct CDR3 sequences, with around 19% observed a single time. The material sequenced was blood. The source is a woman between 50 and 59 years old with Graves' hyperthyroidism that later progressed to Graves' ophthalmopathy.

This chain links TRBV5-1 with TRBJ1-2, with no clear D. Germline CDR1 and CDR2: SGHRS and YFSETQ. Trimming cost V 4 bases and J 8 bases, with 15 bases left between them. The CDR3 is made up of 13 amino acids. CDR3 amino acids: CASSRTGLGGYTF. DNA for the CDR3: TGCGCCAGCAGCCGGACGGGCCTAGGGGGCTACACCTTC.

The V call is TRBV5-1, the J call TRBJ2-3, with D uncertain. V shed 0 bases and J shed 0 bases, with 11 bases lying between them. The CDR3 length is 16 residues. CDR1 and CDR2 from the germline V gene are SGHRS and YFSETQ. CDR3 in DNA: TGCGCCAGCAGCTTGGGGTTAGCTTATAGCACAGATACGCAGTATTTT. Translation gives CASSLGLAYSTDTQYF. Together with reference TRBV5-1 and TRBJ2-3, the CDR3 gives the full variable domain: KAGVTQTPRYLIKTRGQQVTLSCSPISGHRSVSWYQQTPGQGLQFLFEYFSETQRNKGNFPGRFSGRQFSNSRSEMNVSTLELGDSALYLCASSLGLAYSTDTQYFGPGTRLTVL.

The chain is built from TRBV13 and TRBJ2-7, with TRBD1 identical over 10 bases. V was pared by 6 bases and J by 3 bases, with 5 bases of the junction left unmatched. Looked up from germline, CDR1 is PRHDT and CDR2 is FYEKMQ (reference sequence). The CDR3 contains 14 residues. The CDR3 reads CASREGTGVYEQYF. The CDR3 nucleotides read TGTGCCAGCAGGGAAGGGACAGGGGTCTACGAGCAGTACTTC. Together with reference TRBV13 and TRBJ2-7, the CDR3 gives the full variable domain: AAGVIQSPRHLIKEKRETATLKCYPIPRHDTVYWYQQGPGQDPQFLISFYEKMQSDKGSIPDRFSAQQFSDYHSELNMSSLELGDSALYFCASREGTGVYEQYFGPGTRLTVT.

This clonotype was recorded at least ten times. The chain links TRBV6-1 to TRBJ1-1; no definite D call. The CDR3 is made up of 15 amino acids. Germline CDR1 reads MNHNS; CDR2 reads SASEGT. Trimming removed 4 bases from V and 0 bases from J, with 12 bases in between. The CDR3 is CASSARLGMNTEAFF. The CDR3 DNA sequence: TGTGCCAGCAGTGCCCGCCTGGGGATGAACACTGAAGCTTTCTTT.

The chain combines TRBV6-4 with TRBJ1-1, with TRBD1 matching over 8 bases. With V trimmed by 4 bases and J by 1 base, 8 bases remained unmatched. Looked up from germline, CDR1 is MRHNA and CDR2 is SNTAGT. The CDR3 covers 16 residues. The CDR3: CASSASGGAGNTEAFF. In nucleotides, the CDR3 is TGTGCCAGCAGTGCGTCAGGGGGCGCAGGGAACACTGAAGCTTTCTTT.

This clonotype turned up a few times. V is TRBV6-2 or TRBV6-3 and J is TRBJ1-5; maybe TRBD1 (5 bases). With 6 bases removed from V and 0 bases from J, the gap between germline ends came to 12 bases. Germline V lookup: CDR1 MNHEY, CDR2 SVGEGT. This CDR3 has 15 residues. CDR3 residues: CASSNWDHSNQPQHF. The CDR3 DNA follows: TGTGCCAGCAGCAATTGGGACCATAGCAATCAGCCCCAGCATTTT.

This clonotype was seen ten or more times. This chain connects TRBV11-2 to TRBJ2-3; 9 nucleotides line up with TRBD2. This CDR3 has 15 residues. The V and J ends lost 8 bases and 4 bases, in that order; junction bases with no gene match: 10. Germline loops: CDR1 SGHAT, CDR2 FQNNGV. The CDR3 nucleotides read TGTGCCAGCGGCCGTGATAGCGGGGGTGCAGATACGCAGTATTTT. Translating it yields CASGRDSGGADTQYF. The whole variable domain, filled in from reference TRBV11-2 and TRBJ2-3, reads EAGVAQSPRYKIIEKRQSVAFWCNPISGHATLYWYQQILGQGPKLLIQFQNNGVVDDSQLPKDRFSAERLKGVDSTLKIQPAKLEDSAVYLCASGRDSGGADTQYFGPGTRLTVL.

This clonotype was seen at least ten times. The genes are TRBV2 and TRBJ1-6; 8 nucleotides align to TRBD1. V dropped 11 bases and J dropped 3; count of bases not matched to a gene: 6. The CDR3 spans 14 residues. Germline V gene data show CDR1 as SNHLY and CDR2 as FYNNEI. This CDR3 reads CAHQGADYNSPLHF. CDR3 nucleotides: TGTGCCCACCAGGGGGCCGACTATAATTCACCCCTCCACTTT. The full variable domain, in which reference TRBV2 and TRBJ1-6 provide the parts outside the CDR3, is EPEVTQTPSHQVTQMGQEVILRCVPISNHLYFYWYRQILGQKVEFLVSFYNNEISEKSEIFDDQFSVERPDGSNFTLKIRSTKLEDSAMYFCAHQGADYNSPLHFGNGTRLTVT.

This clonotype was detected ten times or more. This sequence joins TRBV2 and TRBJ2-7, with D perhaps TRBD1 (6 bases). Germline V gene data show CDR1 as SNHLY and CDR2 as FYNNEI. V shed 1 base and J shed 3 bases, with 7 bases lying between them. The CDR3 runs 13 residues. The CDR3 region has the DNA TGTGCCAGCAGTGAAGACAGGGTCTACGAGCAGTACTTC. It specifies CASSEDRVYEQYF.

This clonotype was counted between two and nine times. The gene calls are TRBV6-1 and TRBJ1-1, with 7 positions matching TRBD1. The CDR3 has 13 residues. The germline CDR1 and CDR2 sequences are MNHNS and SASEGT. The V and J ends lost 4 bases and 5 bases, in that order; junction bases with no gene match: 4. CDR3 loop: CASSAIRGTEAFF. DNA of the CDR3: TGTGCCAGCAGTGCCATCAGGGGGACTGAAGCTTTCTTT.

This clonotype was seen a handful of times. The rearrangement links TRBV2 to TRBJ1-4, with D uncertain. Germline loops: CDR1 SNHLY, CDR2 FYNNEI. The CDR3 has 15 amino acids. V lost 10 bases, J lost 0 bases, and 15 bases lay in between. CDR3: CANSETLTTNEKLFF. CDR3 DNA: TGTGCCAATTCCGAGACGCTTACAACTAATGAAAAACTGTTTTTT. The full variable domain, its missing parts supplied by reference TRBV2 and TRBJ1-4, is EPEVTQTPSHQVTQMGQEVILRCVPISNHLYFYWYRQILGQKVEFLVSFYNNEISEKSEIFDDQFSVERPDGSNFTLKIRSTKLEDSAMYFCANSETLTTNEKLFFGSGTQLSVL.

This clonotype was seen a single time. V gene TRBV27 combines with J gene TRBJ1-1; a possible D gene is TRBD1 (6 bases). Trimming removed 4 bases from V and 5 bases from J, with 14 bases in between. Germline CDR1 is MNHEY and CDR2 is SMNVEV (reference sequence). The CDR3 is 14 residues long. The CDR3 is CASSSYRVGTEAFF. CDR3 in DNA: TGTGCCAGCAGTTCCTACAGGGTTGGAACTGAAGCTTTCTTT.